The TCR beta chain described here comes from a study of shared clonotypes between healthy human individuals. The study ran the assay at deep level. The repertoire was sequenced with immunoSEQ multiplex PCR; TCRdb's copy has only in-frame clones and lacks some. Of about 1,900,000 clones in the sample, about 94% were seen once. Naive CD8 cells comprised CD45RO-negative, CCR7-positively selected cells, excluding terminally differentiated effector memory CD45RA+ cells. The V gene's germline CDR1 is SNHLY and CDR2 FYNNEI. The CDR3 has 16 amino acids. V dropped 1 base and J dropped 4; count of bases not matched to a gene: 2.

The chain combines TRBV2 with TRBJ2-2; 11 bases map to TRBD2. The TCR sequence derives from a man aged 18 to 35 in good health. The sample was naive CD8+ T cells sorted from blood. This CDR3 reads CASSEGTSGPTGELFF. The CDR3 nucleotides read TGTGCCAGCAGTGAAGGGACTAGCGGGCCCACCGGGGAGCTGTTTTTT.